One sample yielded the 22 T cell receptor beta chains listed below, sequenced in a study of STAT5B mutations in CD4+ large granular lymphocyte leukemia. Profiled with immunoSEQ multiplex PCR; TCRdb holds only in-frame clones, not every one. Seen here are 30,000 or so clones, around four fifths observed once, and the top ten hold 4.4%. Input material: CD4+ T cells from blood buffy coats. These receptor sequences come from a human donor in good health.

CDR3 in amino acids: CASSQQGNSYGYTF. The CDR3 bases are TGTGCCAGCTCGCAACAGGGGAATTCATATGGCTACACCTTC. The rearrangement uses TRBV18 and TRBJ1-2; 7 bases align to TRBD1. Trimming took 6 bases from V and 5 from J; bases not matched to a gene: 9. In germline, CDR1 is KGHSH, CDR2 LQKENI. The CDR3 runs to 14 residues.

This chain links TRBV10-1 with TRBJ2-1; D may be TRBD2 (5 bases). The V gene lost 1 base and the J gene lost 4 bases, with 14 bases spanning the gap. Germline V CDR1 and CDR2: WNHNN, SYGVQD (reference sequence). The CDR3 length is 16 residues. CDR3 coding DNA: TGCGCCAGCAGTGAGTTAGAGGGTGCAGGTTACAATGAGCAGTTCTTC. Protein: CASSELEGAGYNEQFF.

The chain recombines TRBV6-6 with TRBJ2-2; D possibly corresponds to TRBD1 (5 bases). The CDR3 totals 15 residues. Germline CDR1 is MNHNY and CDR2 is SVGAGI (reference sequence). V was shortened by 2 bases and J by 0 bases, with 7 bases between the two germline ends. Here the CDR3 reads CASSYVTANTGELFF. The DNA of the CDR3 is TGTGCCAGCAGTTACGTGACAGCGAACACCGGGGAGCTGTTTTTT.

The chain employs TRBV5-4 and TRBJ2-1; no reliable D call. V was pared by 4 bases and J by 7 bases, with 12 bases between. Germline CDR1 is SGHNT and CDR2 is YYREEE (reference sequence). The CDR3 runs to 13 residues. In nucleotides, the CDR3 is TGTGCCAGCAGCCTACCGTCGTGGAATGAGCAGTTCTTC. Translation: CASSLPSWNEQFF.

The chain recombines TRBV19 with TRBJ1-1, with D perhaps matching TRBD1 (6 bases). The germline V and J ends were trimmed by 2 bases and 1 base, with 8 bases remaining between them. Per germline, CDR1 LNHDA and CDR2 SQIVND (reference sequence). The CDR3 covers 14 residues. The CDR3 DNA is TGTGCCAGTAGTATAACAGGGACGAACACTGAAGCTTTCTTT. Protein sequence: CASSITGTNTEAFF.

This chain connects TRBV27 to TRBJ2-1; the D gene could be TRBD1 or TRBD2 (6 bases each). This CDR3 is 16 amino acids long. Germline V gene data show CDR1 as MNHEY and CDR2 as SMNVEV (reference sequence). V lost 6 bases, J lost 6 bases, and 21 bases lay in between. The CDR3 bases are TGTGCCAGCAGCCGTCTTGGGGGGCGATCGTCCAATGAGCAGTTCTTC. It codes for CASSRLGGRSSNEQFF.

This chain connects TRBV5-1 to TRBJ1-4, with TRBD1 identical over 8 bases. Trimming at V came to 0 bases and at J to 6 bases, leaving 7 bases not matched to a gene. CDR3 length: 16 amino acids. Germline V CDR1 and CDR2: SGHRS, YFSETQ. CDR3 loop: CASSLGGTGGHEKLFF. The CDR3 nucleotides are TGCGCCAGCAGCTTGGGAGGCACAGGGGGGCATGAAAAACTGTTTTTT. Full variable domain (remainder filled in from reference TRBV5-1 and TRBJ1-4): KAGVTQTPRYLIKTRGQQVTLSCSPISGHRSVSWYQQTPGQGLQFLFEYFSETQRNKGNFPGRFSGRQFSNSRSEMNVSTLELGDSALYLCASSLGGTGGHEKLFFGSGTQLSVL.

The chain has TRBV5-4 and TRBJ2-1; TRBD1 matches 7 bases. The CDR3 contains 13 residues. Germline-derived CDR1 and CDR2 are SGHNT and YYREEE (reference sequence). V shed 3 bases and J 6 bases; nucleotides not matched to a gene: 3. The CDR3 sequence: CASSSQGSNEQFF. In DNA form, the CDR3 reads TGTGCCAGCAGCTCACAGGGGTCCAATGAGCAGTTCTTC.

The chain combines TRBV28 with TRBJ1-2; tentatively, D is TRBD1 (5 bases). CDR1 MDHEN and CDR2 SYDVKM come from the germline V gene. Trimming cost V 6 bases and J 6 bases, with 17 bases left between them. This CDR3 region has 14 residues. This CDR3 is CASRSPGPTNGYTF. The CDR3 nucleotides read TGTGCCAGCAGATCCCCGGGACCGACGAATGGCTACACCTTC.

The chain is built from TRBV21-1 and TRBJ1-2. TRBV21-1 is given as a pseudogene. CDR3 length equals 18 residues. CDR3 sequence: CASIEVLGTPRTGGGYTF. CDR3 sequence (DNA): TGTGCCAGCATCGAAGTACTCGGGACCCCCCGGACTGGGGGTGGCTACACCTTC.

This clone was observed a handful of times. The chain uses TRBV4-2 and TRBJ1-1; D unresolved. CDR1 is LGHNA, CDR2 YNFKEQ, per germline. This CDR3 spans 15 amino acids. V dropped 0 bases and J dropped 1 base, with 9 bases sitting between them. CDR3 sequence reads: CASSQELRGNTEAFF. The DNA of the CDR3 is TGTGCCAGCAGCCAAGAATTGAGAGGGAACACTGAAGCTTTCTTT.

The J gene is TRBJ1-3, the V gene TRBV28; D gene uncertain. The germline V and J ends were trimmed by 7 bases and 0 bases, with 4 bases remaining between them. CDR1 and CDR2 from the germline V gene are MDHEN and SYDVKM. This CDR3 has 12 residues. The CDR3 protein is CASIGSGNTIYF. The CDR3 DNA follows: TGTGCCAGCATCGGCTCTGGAAACACCATATATTTT.

The gene calls are TRBV9 and TRBJ2-1; D ambiguous. With 0 bases removed from V and 8 bases from J, the gap between germline ends came to 9 bases. CDR3 length equals 13 residues. Germline V gives CDR1 SGDLS, CDR2 YYNGEE. The CDR3 is CASSVAEGYEQFF. In DNA, the CDR3 is TGTGCCAGCAGCGTAGCGGAAGGGTATGAGCAGTTCTTC. Supplemented by reference TRBV9 and TRBJ2-1, the full variable domain reads DSGVTQTPKHLITATGQRVTLRCSPRSGDLSVYWYQQSLDQGLQFLIQYYNGEERAKGNILERFSAQQFPDLHSELNLSSLELGDSALYFCASSVAEGYEQFFGPGTRLTVL.

This rearrangement joins TRBV6-5 to TRBJ2-4; 11 bases match TRBD2. With 6 bases clipped from V and 4 bases from J, the junction kept 5 bases outside the gene matches. Germline V gene data show CDR1 as MNHEY and CDR2 as SVGAGI. The CDR3 has 15 residues. The CDR3 sequence is CASRPGTSGKNIQYF. CDR3 bases: TGTGCCAGCAGGCCTGGGACTAGCGGTAAAAACATTCAGTACTTC.

V usage is TRBV5-1 and J usage is TRBJ2-3; D perhaps matches TRBD1 (5 bases). Trimming took off 5 bases at V and 0 bases at J, with 16 bases between the two ends. Germline lookup yields CDR1 SGHRS and CDR2 YFSETQ. This CDR3 comprises 16 residues. The DNA for the CDR3 is TGCGCCAGCAGACAGGACCCCTCCCCTAGCACAGATACGCAGTATTTT. Protein sequence: CASRQDPSPSTDTQYF.

The V and J genes are TRBV28 and TRBJ2-7; the match to TRBD1 covers 11 bases. From germline, CDR1 is MDHEN and CDR2 SYDVKM. V shed 10 bases, J shed 2 bases, and the junction held 7 bases outside the gene matches. CDR3 length: 14 amino acids. CDR3 sequence: CAIGGTGGTYEQYF. CDR3 nucleotide sequence: TGTGCCATCGGAGGGACAGGGGGGACCTACGAGCAGTACTTC.

The V call is TRBV29-1, the J call TRBJ1-2; tentative D call: TRBD1 (6 bases). CDR1 is SQVTM, CDR2 ANQGSEA, per germline. The CDR3 length is 12 residues. Trimming removed 7 bases from V and 8 bases from J, with 17 bases in between. CDR3 nucleotide sequence: TGCAGCGATCTACAGGGATCGGGAGGCTACACCTTC. Its translation: CSDLQGSGGYTF.

The V and J genes are TRBV5-1 and TRBJ2-2; D is undetermined. Between the trimmed V and J ends, which lost 2 bases and 4 bases, there was a span of 6 bases. This CDR3 region has 13 residues. CDR1 is SGHRS, CDR2 YFSETQ, per germline. For the CDR3, the DNA is TGCGCCAGCAGCTTACAGAGCACCGGGGAGCTGTTTTTT. Its translation: CASSLQSTGELFF.

The genes are TRBV7-2 and TRBJ2-1; no firm D call. V lost 4 bases and J 7 bases, leaving 14 bases between the germline ends. CDR1 is SGHTA and CDR2 is FQGNSA in the germline V gene. The CDR3 consists of 14 residues. CDR3 loop: CASSSPPIGNEQFF. Written as DNA, the CDR3 is TGTGCCAGCAGCTCTCCCCCGATTGGGAATGAGCAGTTCTTC. The full variable domain, its missing parts supplied by reference TRBV7-2 and TRBJ2-1, is GAGVSQSPSNKVTEKGKDVELRCDPISGHTALYWYRQSLGQGLEFLIYFQGNSAPDKSGLPSDRFSAERTGGSVSTLTIQRTQQEDSAVYLCASSSPPIGNEQFFGPGTRLTVL.

The chain employs TRBV4-3 and TRBJ1-1; D not resolved. Germline V CDR1 and CDR2: LGHNA, YSLEER. Trimming took off 3 bases at V and 1 base at J, with 9 bases between the two ends. The CDR3 length is 14 residues. The CDR3 nucleotides are TGCGCCAGCAGCCACGCTAGGAGGAACACTGAAGCTTTCTTT. This gives the protein CASSHARRNTEAFF.

This chain uses TRBV9 with TRBJ2-7; the D gene is possibly TRBD2 (5 bases). Germline-derived CDR1 and CDR2 are SGDLS and YYNGEE. Trimming removed 0 bases at V and 0 bases at J, with 10 bases between. This CDR3 spans 15 amino acids. CDR3: CASSVGEGSSYEQYF. The CDR3 region has the DNA TGTGCCAGCAGCGTAGGAGAGGGTAGCTCCTACGAGCAGTACTTC.

The rearrangement uses TRBV7-2 and TRBJ2-3, with D unresolved. The V end lost 1 base, the J end lost 6 bases, and 8 bases lay between the germline ends. The CDR3 runs 13 residues. Germline CDR1 and CDR2: SGHTA and FQGNSA. CDR3 region: CASSLVLADTQYF. CDR3 nucleotide sequence: TGTGCCAGCAGCTTAGTGCTGGCGGATACGCAGTATTTT. The complete variable domain, with remaining parts taken from reference TRBV7-2 and TRBJ2-3, reads GAGVSQSPSNKVTEKGKDVELRCDPISGHTALYWYRQSLGQGLEFLIYFQGNSAPDKSGLPSDRFSAERTGGSVSTLTIQRTQQEDSAVYLCASSLVLADTQYFGPGTRLTVL.